A single sample is the source of the 21 T cell receptor beta chains below, sequenced in a study of OX40 agonist ivuxolimab in advanced cancers. Only in-frame clones appear in the TCRdb table, and some are missing; sequencing was by immunoSEQ multiplex PCR. The data show about 62,000 clones, more than 65% seen once. Sequenced material: CD4+ or CD8+ T cells sorted from blood, taken in a trial of the OX40 agonist ivuxolimab. These receptors originate from an adult with an advanced solid tumor such as melanoma, head and neck, liver or kidney cancer.

J is TRBJ2-7 and V is TRBV6-1; 7 nucleotides line up with TRBD2. CDR3 length: 13 amino acids. Germline trimming cut 5 bases from V and 3 bases from J; bases unmatched to any gene: 4. Germline CDR1 MNHNS, CDR2 SASEGT. The CDR3 spells CASSSPGGYEQYF. As DNA, the CDR3 is TGTGCCAGCAGTTCCCCGGGGGGCTACGAGCAGTACTTC.

This chain uses TRBV7-8 with TRBJ2-3; D is undetermined. The germline V gene encodes CDR1 SGHVS and CDR2 FQNEAQ. The CDR3 sequence is 14 residues long. Between the trimmed V and J ends, which lost 2 bases and 4 bases, there was a span of 10 bases. Written as DNA, the CDR3 is TGTGCCAGCAGCTTACTGGGGAAGTCAGATACGCAGTATTTT. It specifies CASSLLGKSDTQYF.

The chain recombines TRBV27 with TRBJ2-7; D remains ambiguous. The CDR3 has 14 residues. CDR1 is MNHEY, CDR2 SMNVEV, per germline (reference sequence). V shed 3 bases and J shed 0 bases, with 9 bases lying between them. The CDR3 here is CASSFHPSSYEQYF. The CDR3 bases are TGTGCCAGCAGTTTTCATCCAAGCTCCTACGAGCAGTACTTC.

The chain has TRBV6-6 and TRBJ2-7; TRBD1 matches at 8 bases. V trimming: 5 bases; J trimming: 2 bases; junction bases outside the gene matches: 8. This CDR3 spans 15 amino acids. Germline V gene data show CDR1 as MNHNY and CDR2 as SVGAGI (reference sequence). The CDR3 loop is CASSPQGQGTYEQYF. DNA of the CDR3: TGTGCCAGCAGTCCCCAAGGACAGGGCACCTACGAGCAGTACTTC.

The chain recombines TRBV2 with TRBJ2-5; maybe TRBD1 (6 bases). The J call is doubtful: the DNA matches TRBJ2-7 better. The CDR3 is 14 residues long. The germline V gene encodes CDR1 SNHLY and CDR2 FYNNEI. The DNA of the CDR3 is TGTGCCAGCAGTGATTTGGCCAGGGGACCCGAGCAGTACTTC. This translates into CASSDLARGPEQYF.

V is TRBV6-1 and J is TRBJ1-5, with 9 bases that match TRBD1. Losses at the gene ends were 5 bases for V and 9 bases for J; bases not matched to a gene: 5. Looked up from germline, CDR1 is MNHNS and CDR2 is SASEGT. This CDR3 is 13 amino acids long. CDR3 in DNA: TGTGCCAGCAGTCCCGGGACAGGGCGGCCCCAGCATTTT. Amino acid sequence: CASSPGTGRPQHF.

This chain joins TRBV7-8 and TRBJ2-4; 7 nucleotides align to TRBD1. J gave up 0 bases and V 3 bases, and 5 bases lay outside the gene matches. Germline lookup yields CDR1 SGHVS and CDR2 FQNEAQ. There are 16 residues in the CDR3. The CDR3 region has the DNA TGTGCCAGCAGCTTGGGACAGCTACTAGCCAAAAACATTCAGTACTTC. Translated, it gives CASSLGQLLAKNIQYF.

This chain uses TRBV7-9 with TRBJ2-7; D unclear. The V gene's germline CDR1 is SEHNR and CDR2 FQNEAQ (reference sequence). V was cut by 5 bases and J by 6 bases, with 11 bases left in between. CDR3 length equals 12 residues. CDR3 protein: CASSVRTGEQYF. CDR3 sequence (DNA): TGTGCCAGCAGCGTAAGGACGGGCGAGCAGTACTTC.

The V and J genes are TRBV5-1 and TRBJ2-3; a weak D match, TRBD1 (6 bases). The germline V gene encodes CDR1 SGHRS and CDR2 YFSETQ. The CDR3 spans 16 residues. Trimming cost V 4 bases and J 6 bases, with 21 bases left between them. The CDR3, as DNA: TGCGCCAGCAGCGCACAGGGTCTGAGACGCTTGGATACGCAGTATTTT. It is translated as CASSAQGLRRLDTQYF.

This clone has only one observation. This chain uses TRBV4-2 with TRBJ2-7; 8 positions agree with TRBD1. V trimming: 0 bases; J trimming: 5 bases; junction bases outside the gene matches: 9. This CDR3 contains 16 residues. Germline V gene data show CDR1 as LGHNA and CDR2 as YNFKEQ. CDR3 loop: CASSQEDGQGIHEQYF. The CDR3 DNA is TGTGCCAGCAGCCAAGAAGACGGACAGGGCATCCACGAGCAGTACTTC.

The chain recombines TRBV27 with TRBJ1-2, with D tentatively TRBD1 (5 bases). Per germline, CDR1 MNHEY and CDR2 SMNVEV (reference sequence). The V end lost 5 bases, the J end lost 6 bases, and 10 bases lay between the germline ends. CDR3 size: 12 residues. As DNA, the CDR3 is TGTGCCAGCAGTAGAGAGGGGAATGGCTACACCTTC. This codes for CASSREGNGYTF.

This chain uses TRBV5-1 with TRBJ2-3, with 9 bases matching TRBD1. Germline V lookup: CDR1 SGHRS, CDR2 YFSETQ. The ends lost 2 bases at V and 3 bases at J; junction bases unmatched: 4. The CDR3 consists of 15 residues. For the CDR3, the DNA is TGCGCCAGCAGCTTCCGGGACAGGGCTACAGATACGCAGTATTTT. Its protein product is CASSFRDRATDTQYF.

This rearrangement joins TRBV7-9 to TRBJ1-1; D is unresolved. The V gene's germline CDR1 is SEHNR and CDR2 FQNEAQ (reference sequence). The CDR3 covers 13 residues. CDR3 residues: CAIAPMGNTEAFF. CDR3 in DNA: TGTGCTATAGCCCCTATGGGGAACACTGAAGCTTTCTTT.

This clone was counted once. The chain joins TRBV19 to TRBJ2-3, with a possible D match to TRBD2 (5 bases). Germline CDR1 is LNHDA and CDR2 is SQIVND (reference sequence). This CDR3 comprises 13 residues. The germline V and J ends were trimmed by 5 bases and 4 bases, with 10 bases remaining between them. CDR3 sequence: CASSGQRSDTQYF. CDR3 DNA sequence: TGTGCCAGTAGTGGCCAGCGGTCAGATACGCAGTATTTT.

This chain links TRBV11-3 with TRBJ1-1; 10 nucleotides match TRBD1. Germline V lookup: CDR1 SGHNT, CDR2 YENEEA. The CDR3 extends over 14 amino acids. Germline trimming cut 3 bases from V and 4 bases from J; bases unmatched to any gene: 2. In DNA form, the CDR3 reads TGTGCCAGCAGCTTCCGGGACAGGGGCACTGAAGCTTTCTTT. Encoded protein: CASSFRDRGTEAFF.

V and J are TRBV5-8 and TRBJ2-7; D possibly corresponds to TRBD1 (6 bases). This CDR3 spans 13 amino acids. V gave up 2 bases and J gave up 3 bases, with 9 bases separating them. CDR1 is SGHTS, CDR2 YDEGEE, per germline. The CDR3 nucleotides are TGTGCCAGCAGCTTCGGACAGCTCTACGAGCAGTACTTC. Protein product: CASSFGQLYEQYF.

V gene TRBV7-9 combines with J gene TRBJ1-2, with 7 bases fitting TRBD1. This CDR3 is 14 amino acids long. Trimming took 5 bases from V and 3 from J; bases not matched to a gene: 6. Germline values: CDR1 SEHNR, CDR2 FQNEAQ (reference sequence). CDR3: CASSQTGVDYGYTF. CDR3 sequence (DNA): TGTGCCAGCAGCCAAACAGGGGTGGACTATGGCTACACCTTC.

This chain links TRBV28 with TRBJ1-3; 10 bases match TRBD1. The V gene's germline CDR1 is MDHEN and CDR2 SYDVKM. The CDR3 runs to 18 residues. The V and J ends lost 6 bases and 6 bases, in that order; junction bases with no gene match: 17. The chain's CDR3 is CASSQILGTGVGKNTIYF. Here the CDR3 DNA reads TGTGCCAGCAGCCAAATCCTCGGGACAGGGGTTGGAAAAAACACCATATATTTT.

The rearrangement links TRBV9 to TRBJ1-1; 8 bases are shared with TRBD1. The CDR3 is 14 amino acids. V lost 2 bases to trimming and J lost 1 base; unmatched junction nucleotides: 1. The germline V gene encodes CDR1 SGDLS and CDR2 YYNGEE. CDR3 in DNA: TGTGCCAGCAGCGTGGGGACAGGGAACACTGAAGCTTTCTTT. Translating it yields CASSVGTGNTEAFF.

This sequence joins TRBV25-1 and TRBJ2-5; D is ambiguous. This CDR3 is 12 amino acids long. Germline V gene data show CDR1 as MGHDK and CDR2 as SYGVNS. V lost 6 bases, J lost 1 base, and 6 bases lay in between. The CDR3 here is CASRGGQETQYF. The CDR3 nucleotides are TGTGCCAGCAGGGGTGGCCAAGAGACCCAGTACTTC.

This clone came up a few times. The CDR3 here is CASSHPRGSSYEQYF. The CDR3 region has the DNA TGTGCCAGCAGCCACCCGAGGGGGAGCTCCTACGAGCAGTACTTC. The gene calls are TRBV5-4 and TRBJ2-7, with a tentative D call TRBD1 (6 bases). The V gene's germline CDR1 is SGHNT and CDR2 YYREEE (reference sequence). This CDR3 is 15 amino acids long. V lost 4 bases, J lost 0 bases, and 14 bases lay in between.